This TCR beta chain was sequenced in a study of spatial heterogeneity in lung cancer. The CDR3 consists of 16 residues. The germline gives CDR1 SGHTA, CDR2 FQGNSA. The J segment lost 0 bases and the V segment lost 6 bases, leaving 9 bases of the junction unmatched. A single record per CDR3 protein comes from TCRdb applying MiXCR to the 5' RACE reads. Here the sample spans around 45,000 distinct CDR3 sequences, 10% to 15% being singletons. Specified time point: sample taken at primary tumor resection. Whole RNA came from tumor, nontumor lung or frozen PBMC and was sequenced without being sorted. The donors were approximately 70 patients with non-small cell lung cancer that was early-stage and untreated.

The V gene is TRBV7-2, the J gene TRBJ1-1, with 8 bases aligning to TRBD1. This sequence was found in a female donor with early-stage non-small cell lung cancer. The starting material was PBMCs, obtained at surgery. CDR3 DNA: TGTGCCAGCAGTTCCCAGGGGGCGCGGTTGAACACTGAAGCTTTCTTT. Its translation: CASSSQGARLNTEAFF.